The clone carrying this TCR beta chain was seen more than once but under ten times. The CDR3 is made up of 13 amino acids. The sample originates from a study of patients and donors after allogeneic stem cell transplantation. MiXCR, run by TCRdb on the RT-PCR reads, gives a single entry per CDR3 protein. The table has about a million distinct CDR3 sequences, more than 15% seen once. This rearrangement joins TRBV12-1 to TRBJ1-2; TRBD1 is taken as the D call from the table, unchecked against the DNA. TRBV12-1 is flagged as a pseudogene. Material: blood, either unsorted or a sorted T cell fraction (not recorded which). The sequence was obtained from a human donor who was either an allogeneic HSCT recipient or a stem cell or donor lymphocyte infusion donor (not recorded which). It is not recorded whose cells these are; they may come from a transplant donor. The CDR3 DNA sequence: TGTGCCAGCATCCTTAACCAAGGGGACGGCTACACCTTC. Translated, it gives CASILNQGDGYTF.